A selection of T cell receptor beta chains follows, all from one sample in a study of siplizumab effects on memory and regulatory T cells. Measured with immunoSEQ multiplex PCR; TCRdb has only the in-frame clones, and not every one. The sample lists roughly 68,000 clones, approximately 97% seen once, with roughly 0.1% in the top ten. Sample: naive CD8+ T cells sorted from blood. These receptors were obtained from a human donor in good health. Both conserved end residues are part of each CDR3. Each record gives: D gene, J gene, clone size, V gene, CDR3 protein, CDR3 DNA. A D gene is named only where the DNA matches it firmly. Size tells how often a clone was seen (once, few, many) or the class of an expanded clone, and some rows leave it out.

>TRBD2|TRBJ2-1|.|TRBV6-6
CASSYGSSGGPHEQFF
TGTGCCAGCAGTTATGGGTCTAGCGGGGGTCCCCATGAGCAGTTCTTC
>.|TRBJ1-2|.|TRBV28
CASRTQGLGGYTF
TGTGCCAGCAGAACACAGGGTCTGGGTGGCTACACCTTC
>TRBD1|TRBJ1-4|.|TRBV28
CASSLETGANEKLFF
TGTGCCAGCAGTTTAGAAACAGGGGCTAATGAAAAACTGTTTTTT
>.|TRBJ2-2|.|TRBV7-3
CASSLPSDGELFF
TGTGCCAGCAGCTTACCCAGCGACGGGGAGCTGTTTTTT
>TRBD1|TRBJ1-1|.|TRBV11-2
CASSTRQGLTEAFF
TGTGCCAGCAGCACCCGACAGGGGCTAACTGAAGCTTTCTTT
>.|TRBJ2-1|.|TRBV13
CASSLSSAHYNEQFF
TGTGCCAGCAGCCTCAGTAGCGCACACTACAATGAGCAGTTCTTC
>TRBD1|TRBJ1-5|.|TRBV27
CASSRTGHQPQHF
TGTGCCAGCAGTCGGACAGGGCATCAGCCCCAGCATTTT
>.|TRBJ1-5|.|TRBV29-1
CSVGEGDNQPQHF
TGCAGCGTTGGGGAGGGAGACAATCAGCCCCAGCATTTT
>.|TRBJ1-2|.|TRBV25-1
CASSLGDYGYTF
TGTGCCAGCAGTCTGGGGGACTATGGCTACACCTTC
>TRBD1|TRBJ1-6|once|TRBV12-5
CASGLVALTGERNSPLHF
TGTGCTAGTGGTTTGGTGGCCCTCACAGGGGAGAGGAATTCACCCCTCCACTTT
>.|TRBJ1-3|.|TRBV11-2
CASSLEWGNTIYF
TGTGCCAGCAGCTTAGAATGGGGAAACACCATATATTTT
>.|TRBJ1-5|.|TRBV27
CASKGAWGSNQPQHF
TGTGCCAGCAAAGGGGCTTGGGGTAGCAATCAGCCCCAGCATTTT
>TRBD1|TRBJ2-4|.|TRBV27
CASSLRGPENIQYF
TGTGCCAGCAGTCTCAGGGGGCCTGAAAACATTCAGTACTTC
>.|TRBJ1-1|.|TRBV5-4
CASSDPGTVNTEAFF
TGTGCCAGCAGCGATCCCGGGACGGTGAACACTGAAGCTTTCTTT
>TRBD1|TRBJ1-2|.|TRBV18
CASSLGQANYGYTF
TGTGCCAGCTCACTGGGACAGGCCAACTATGGCTACACCTTC
>.|TRBJ1-1|.|TRBV7-6
CASSPVGGTEAFF
TGTGCCAGCAGCCCGGTGGGGGGCACTGAAGCTTTCTTT
>.|TRBJ1-4|.|TRBV7-9
CASSPGGMANEKLFF
TGTGCCAGCAGCCCTGGGGGGATGGCTAATGAAAAACTGTTTTTT
>TRBD1|TRBJ1-5|.|TRBV11-2
CASSFNPGQDQPQHF
TGTGCCAGCAGTTTTAACCCGGGACAGGATCAGCCCCAGCATTTT
>.|TRBJ2-5|.|TRBV20-1
CSGEIQETQYF
TGCAGTGGAGAGATCCAAGAGACCCAGTACTTC
>.|TRBJ1-2|.|TRBV28
CASSLGALYGYTF
TGTGCCAGCAGTTTGGGGGCCCTCTATGGCTACACCTTC
>.|TRBJ1-3|once|TRBV30
CAWGTGHSGNTIYF
TGTGCCTGGGGGACCGGCCACTCTGGAAACACCATATATTTT
>TRBD2|TRBJ2-2|once|TRBV9
CASSSTSGGTGELFF
TGTGCCAGCAGCTCCACTAGCGGGGGGACCGGGGAGCTGTTTTTT
>.|TRBJ2-7|.|TRBV5-6
CASSLWASYEQYF
TGTGCCAGCAGCTTATGGGCATCCTACGAGCAGTACTTC
>.|TRBJ2-3|.|TRBV30
CAWSLTGAGDTQYF
TGTGCCTGGAGCCTAACGGGGGCTGGAGATACGCAGTATTTT
>.|TRBJ1-4|.|TRBV7-9
CASSATQATNEKLFF
TGTGCCAGCAGCGCCACCCAGGCAACTAATGAAAAACTGTTTTTT
>.|TRBJ1-2|.|TRBV9
CASSVSWTATGIYGYTF
TGTGCCAGCAGCGTATCATGGACAGCTACGGGAATTTATGGCTACACCTTC
>TRBD2|TRBJ2-7|.|TRBV11-2
CASSLDTSGGYEQYF
TGTGCCAGCAGCTTAGATACTAGCGGGGGTTACGAGCAGTACTTC